This TCR beta chain was captured in a study of blood T cell repertoires in COVID-19. The wider study: COVID-19 samples, acute and convalescent, were from the United States, Italy and Spain. Sample material is recorded as cDNA or gDNA derived from T cells, B-cell-depleted T cells, or PBMCs.

V gave up 4 bases and J gave up 1 base; unmatched junction bases: 2. The CDR3 spans 16 residues. Germline lookup yields CDR1 SGHTA and CDR2 FQGNSA. Original methodology: Reference gene primer amplification in the assay estimated nucleated cell counts. Using immunoSEQ multiplex PCR, the repertoire was profiled, and TCRdb retains in-frame clones only, with some absent. The V and J calls and clone size come from that table; D and trimming were worked out from the DNA. Of roughly 93,000 clones listed, 70% to 90% were seen once; the top ten hold roughly 8.7%. This receptor was obtained from a man in his fifties with acute or convalescent COVID-19. The chain is built from TRBV7-2 and TRBJ2-5; 14 bases match TRBD2. Source material: peripheral blood. The CDR3 DNA follows: TGTGCCAGCAGCTGGACTAGCGGGGGGCCCCAAGAGACCCAGTACTTC. It yields the protein CASSWTSGGPQETQYF.